Listed below are T cell receptor beta chains from one sample, sequenced in a study of T-cell reconstitution after alpha-beta-depleted transplantation in children. TCRdb reanalysed the PCR reads using MiXCR and keeps one entry per CDR3 protein. The repertoire consists of hundreds of thousands of distinct CDR3 sequences, with roughly a sixth occurring once and the leading ten covering 35% to 50%. The sequencing used PBMCs, mostly from graft donor cells, collected 360 days after TCRalphabeta/CD19-depleted stem cell transplant. These receptors were taken from a male patient under 10 years old who had a stem cell transplant for acute lymphoblastic leukemia, so the T cells may come from the graft donor. The CDR3 runs from the conserved cysteine through the conserved F or W. Each record gives: clone size, V gene, D gene, J gene, CDR3 protein, CDR3 DNA. The D gene is left open where the match is weak. Rows give clone size only sometimes, using once, few, many, or a class for an expanded clone.

few	TRBV6-2/TRBV6-3	TRBD1	TRBJ2-5	CASSRLQGASLQETQYF	TGTGCCAGCAGCCGTTTACAGGGGGCGAGTCTTCAAGAGACCCAGTACTTC
few	TRBV12-3/TRBV12-4	TRBD1	TRBJ2-6	CASRTGFPLSGANVLTF	TGTGCCAGCAGGACAGGGTTCCCCCTCTCTGGGGCCAACGTCCTGACTTTC
many	TRBV28	.	TRBJ1-5	CASSFGQNNQPQHF	TGTGCCAGCAGTTTTGGACAGAACAATCAGCCCCAGCATTTT
.	TRBV7-9	.	TRBJ2-3	CASSRPDRLTDTQYF	TGTGCCAGCTCACGACCGGACAGACTCACAGATACGCAGTATTTT
few	TRBV3-1	TRBD2	TRBJ2-1	CASSQLAGGLDNEQFF	TGTGCCAGCAGCCAATTAGCGGGGGGACTTGACAATGAGCAGTTCTTC
.	TRBV10-3	.	TRBJ2-1	CAISEGIYYNEQFF	TGTGCCATCAGTGAGGGGATCTACTACAATGAGCAGTTCTTC
.	TRBV5-1	.	TRBJ2-2	CASSLEGDSTGELFF	TGCGCCAGCAGCTTGGAGGGGGATAGCACCGGGGAGCTGTTTTTT
many	TRBV5-1	TRBD1	TRBJ2-7	CASSLGQGGYEQYF	TGCGCCAGCAGCTTGGGACAGGGGGGCTACGAGCAGTACTTC
.	TRBV5-1	.	TRBJ2-1	CASSLDGVIVNEQFF	TGCGCCAGCAGCTTGGACGGAGTGATAGTCAATGAGCAGTTCTTC
few	TRBV11-2	.	TRBJ2-1	CASSLSGGHNNEQFF	TGTGCCAGCAGCTTAAGTGGGGGACACAACAATGAGCAGTTCTTC
.	TRBV5-1	.	TRBJ2-3	CASSFGAPAGGVDTQYF	TGCGCCAGCAGCTTTGGGGCTCCCGCCGGAGGAGTGGATACGCAGTATTTT
.	TRBV12-3/TRBV12-4	TRBD1	TRBJ1-1	CASNKSDRDRTEAFF	TGTGCCAGCAATAAATCGGACAGGGATCGGACTGAAGCTTTCTTT
.	TRBV18	TRBD2	TRBJ2-1	CASSPDTGTASFVAGGLHEQFF	TGTGCCAGCTCACCAGACACCGGGACAGCCTCTTTTGTGGCGGGGGGGCTCCATGAGCAGTTCTTC
.	TRBV7-2	.	TRBJ2-5	CASSLVVRGAERETQYF	TGTGCCAGCAGCTTAGTTGTACGGGGGGCGGAGAGAGAGACCCAGTACTTC
.	TRBV2	.	TRBJ2-7	CASSELIGGEQYF	TGTGCCAGCAGTGAATTAATCGGCGGCGAGCAGTACTTC
few	TRBV28	.	TRBJ2-7	CASSFRRLTTYEQYF	TGTGCCAGCAGTTTCAGAAGACTGACGACCTACGAGCAGTACTTC
few	TRBV7-2	.	TRBJ2-7	CASSVDIYEQYF	TGTGCCAGCAGCGTCGACATCTACGAGCAGTACTTC
once	TRBV28	.	TRBJ2-5	CASSALGGETQYF	TGTGCCAGCAGTGCCCTGGGGGGAGAGACCCAGTACTTC
.	TRBV7-8	.	TRBJ2-7	CASSDDPISYEQYF	TGTGCCAGCAGCGACGACCCAATTTCCTACGAGCAGTACTTC
few	TRBV19	.	TRBJ1-1	CASRRGLEAFF	TGTGCCAGTAGGAGGGGCCTTGAAGCTTTCTTT
.	TRBV5-1	.	TRBJ1-2	CASSLLPGEVYGYTF	TGCGCCAGCAGCTTGCTCCCAGGGGAGGTCTATGGCTACACCTTC
.	TRBV7-8	TRBD2	TRBJ2-3	CASSPFLAGGDTQYF	TGTGCCAGCAGCCCCTTCCTAGCGGGAGGAGATACGCAGTATTTT
many	TRBV29-1	TRBD1	TRBJ1-4	CSVVTGQGSEKLFF	TGCAGCGTTGTAACGGGACAGGGAAGTGAAAAACTGTTTTTT
.	TRBV30	TRBD2	TRBJ2-1	CAWRLAGATIYNEQFF	TGTGCCTGGAGGCTAGCGGGGGCCACTATATACAATGAGCAGTTCTTC
.	TRBV7-8	TRBD2	TRBJ2-5	CASSWMTSGRPINQETQYF	TGTGCCAGCAGCTGGATGACTAGCGGGCGACCGATAAACCAAGAGACCCAGTACTTC
many	TRBV4-1	TRBD2	TRBJ2-5	CASSPRVAGPSIKETQYF	TGCGCCAGCAGCCCCAGAGTAGCGGGGCCTTCCATTAAAGAGACCCAGTACTTC
few	TRBV7-6	TRBD1	TRBJ1-2	CASSLRGDRGTYGYTF	TGTGCCAGCAGCTTACGCGGGGACAGGGGGACCTATGGCTACACCTTC
.	TRBV19	.	TRBJ1-6	CASRHSSYNSPLHF	TGTGCCAGTAGACACAGCTCCTATAATTCACCCCTCCACTTT
.	TRBV5-1	TRBD2	TRBJ2-5	CASSLGLAGRQETQYF	TGCGCCAGCAGCTTGGGGCTAGCGGGGCGGCAAGAGACCCAGTACTTC
few	TRBV20-1	TRBD2	TRBJ2-1	CSARDRLAGPPGSYNEQFF	TGCAGTGCTAGAGATCGACTAGCGGGACCCCCAGGTTCCTACAATGAGCAGTTCTTC
few	TRBV3-1	.	TRBJ1-1	CASSPQLTPGHTEAFF	TGTGCCAGCAGCCCGCAGTTGACTCCCGGGCACACTGAAGCTTTCTTT
few	TRBV6-7	.	TRBJ2-1	CASSYSGPWTAYNEQFF	TGTGCCAGCAGTTACTCGGGACCATGGACTGCCTACAATGAGCAGTTCTTC
few	TRBV5-6	TRBD2	TRBJ2-4	CASSPGLAGNAKNIQYF	TGTGCCAGCAGCCCGGGACTAGCGGGAAATGCCAAAAACATTCAGTACTTC
few	TRBV12-3/TRBV12-4	TRBD1	TRBJ1-1	CASRGQGINTEAFF	TGTGCCAGCAGAGGACAGGGGATTAACACTGAAGCTTTCTTT
few	TRBV4-3	TRBD2	TRBJ2-3	CASSQGFPSGGWDTQYF	TGCGCCAGCAGCCAAGGATTCCCCAGCGGGGGCTGGGATACGCAGTATTTT
.	TRBV12-3/TRBV12-4	.	TRBJ2-2	CASSLFEVAGELFF	TGTGCCAGCAGTTTATTCGAGGTAGCCGGGGAGCTGTTTTTT
few	TRBV5-1	.	TRBJ1-1	CASSSGLRFGMNTEAFF	TGCGCCAGCAGCTCCGGGCTCCGTTTTGGGATGAACACTGAAGCTTTCTTT
few	TRBV7-2	.	TRBJ2-1	CASSLFEGLYNEQFF	TGTGCCAGCAGCTTATTCGAGGGGCTCTACAATGAGCAGTTCTTC
.	TRBV20-1	.	TRBJ2-1	CRARYPEGSSYNEQFF	TGCAGAGCTAGGTACCCTGAGGGCAGTTCCTACAATGAGCAGTTCTTC
.	TRBV7-9	TRBD1	TRBJ2-7	CASSYGTGVTYEQYF	TGTGCCAGCAGCTACGGGACAGGGGTTACGTACGAGCAGTACTTC
many	TRBV6-5	.	TRBJ1-2	CASSYSATRGFNYGYTF	TGTGCCAGCAGTTACTCGGCGACAAGGGGGTTTAACTATGGCTACACCTTC